These T cell receptor beta chains were read from a single sample in a study of OX40 agonist ivuxolimab in advanced cancers. The protocol was immunoSEQ multiplex PCR, while the TCRdb copy is restricted to in-frame clones and leaves out a portion. Of roughly 56,000 clones listed, approximately 88% are singletons. The starting material was CD4+ or CD8+ T cells sorted from blood, obtained in a trial of the OX40 agonist ivuxolimab. Every receptor here comes from an adult with an advanced solid tumor such as melanoma, head and neck, liver or kidney cancer. Both conserved end residues are trimmed from each CDR3. Clone size appears in some rows only: once, few, many, or a class for an expanded clone.

clone_size	v_call	j_call	cdr3_aa
.	TRBV9	TRBJ2-3	ASSLGRAWADTQY
.	TRBV6-5	TRBJ1-1	ASSYSRGRRNGAF
.	TRBV7-2	TRBJ1-1	ASRTTAGRQNTEAF
.	TRBV28	TRBJ2-1	ASSRGRASSYNEQF
.	TRBV6-5	TRBJ1-4	ASRADREGKEKLF
.	TRBV9	TRBJ2-3	ASSGAGRTDTQY
once	TRBV18	TRBJ2-3	ASSVGTGSTDTQY
.	TRBV7-8	TRBJ1-2	ASSLAAGSYGYT
.	TRBV6-5	TRBJ2-7	ASSVAGGNYEQY
.	TRBV27	TRBJ2-7	ASSQSGTSSYEQY
.	TRBV5-4	TRBJ2-3	ASSSDRGPTDTQY
.	TRBV7-2	TRBJ2-7	ASSSTLQGRTNEQY
.	TRBV29-1	TRBJ2-3	SVEGLAGGTDTQY
.	TRBV27	TRBJ1-1	ASSLRENTEAF
.	TRBV7-9	TRBJ1-4	ASSRGDRGDEKLF
.	TRBV5-5	TRBJ1-1	ASSVPGQVHAEAF
.	TRBV21-1	TRBJ1-5	ASSARGCNQPQH
.	TRBV27	TRBJ2-1	ASSFHRSGSYNEQF
.	TRBV7-9	TRBJ2-5	ASSLGTDREETQY
.	TRBV18	TRBJ2-3	ASSPGTRGDTQY
once	TRBV5-4	TRBJ2-2	ASSLGGRPGELF